This section outlines one TCR beta chain sequence together with its context. MiXCR was run by TCRdb on the RT-PCR reads, yielding one entry per CDR3 protein. The table includes around 500,000 distinct CDR3 sequences, roughly 11% detected once. The V gene's germline CDR1 is SGHTA and CDR2 FQGNSA. The CDR3 contains 14 residues. The V and J ends lost 5 bases and 6 bases, in that order; junction bases with no gene match: 9. This sample is part of a study of response to subunit inactivated influenza vaccine. This TCR derives from a man in his forties or fifties who received an inactivated influenza vaccine. This chain uses TRBV7-2 with TRBJ1-1; 7 bases line up with TRBD1. The sample here was PBMCs from blood, taken 40 to 50 days after vaccination. The CDR3 region is CASSLTGAAPEAFF. The DNA of the CDR3 is TGTGCCAGCAGCCTCACAGGGGCAGCTCCTGAAGCTTTCTTT.